This T cell receptor beta chain was found in a study of vaccination and CD4 T cells after COVID-19. About the research overall: Cells received overlapping spike peptides from SARS-CoV-2, HCoV-NL63, HCoV-OC43 and HCoV-229E as stimulation. Controls used CEFX viral epitopes (positive), HIV-1 Nef peptides (negative), or no peptide. Notes on the study in general: Convalescent patients showed a median roughly 90% of reactive clones that were seen only post-vaccination. A nonsignificant median increase from 21 to 38 SARS-CoV-2-reactive clonotypes was observed.

The Oncomine TCR Beta short-read assay was applied to DNA of cultured CD4+ T cells. TCRdb used MiXCR to reprocess the PCR reads, holding one entry per CDR3 protein. There are about 20,000 distinct CDR3 sequences in the sample; roughly 50% occur only once, and approximately 5.8% lies in the top ten. On this clonotype: Antigen specificity is unknown.

The CDR3 sequence is 14 residues long. Deletions cut 1 base from V and 5 bases from J, with 11 bases between. Germline CDR1 SEHNR, CDR2 FQNEAQ (reference sequence). The treatment denotes: 10-day PBMC culture with coronavirus spike peptide pools or control peptides (ViraFEST assay). This rearrangement joins TRBV7-9 to TRBJ1-1; TRBD1 is a possible D gene (6 bases). This sequence originates from a human donor who had recovered from COVID-19. The sequencing sample was made of CD4+ T cells from blood, cultured in vitro. CDR3 residues: CASSLEGGGTEAFF. The CDR3 DNA sequence: TGTGCCAGCAGCTTAGAGGGAGGGGGGACTGAAGCTTTCTTT.